The 13 T cell receptor beta chains in this list originate from one sample, sequenced in a study of circulating tumor DNA in untreated peripheral T-cell lymphoma. Repertoires were generated with immunoSEQ multiplex PCR, while TCRdb's copy carries only in-frame clones and drops some. The sample lists a few hundred clones; 82% were seen once. Sequencing was performed on cell-free DNA from blood serum. These receptor sequences come from a human donor with peripheral T-cell lymphoma.

The V gene is TRBV28, the J gene TRBJ1-2; D unclear. V was clipped by 2 bases and J by 1 base, with 14 bases between them. Germline CDR1 MDHEN, CDR2 SYDVKM. This CDR3 has 16 residues. Here the CDR3 DNA reads TGTGCCAGCAGTTTAAGTCCCCCCCAGATTAACTATGGCTACACCTTC. Encoded protein: CASSLSPPQINYGYTF.

This clone has only a few counts. V and J are TRBV11-3 and TRBJ2-7, with 8 nucleotides matching TRBD1. Germline V lookup: CDR1 SGHNT, CDR2 YENEEA. The CDR3 consists of 13 residues. Trimming at V came to 7 bases and at J to 6 bases, leaving 8 bases not matched to a gene. The CDR3: CASKGQGLSEQYF. DNA of the CDR3: TGTGCCAGCAAAGGACAGGGATTATCCGAGCAGTACTTC.

The chain joins TRBV7-9 to TRBJ1-1; D is uncertain. Germline V CDR1 and CDR2: SEHNR, FQNEAQ (reference sequence). This CDR3 is built from 12 residues. Trimming took off 4 bases at V and 2 bases at J, with 5 bases between the two ends. As DNA, the CDR3 is TGTGCCAGCAGCTGGGATAACACTGAAGCTTTCTTT. Residues: CASSWDNTEAFF.

The rearrangement uses TRBV30 and TRBJ1-3; D call uncertain. CDR1 and CDR2 from the germline V gene are GTSNPN and SVGIG (reference sequence). The CDR3 has 14 amino acids. Trimming took off 3 bases at V and 0 bases at J, with 9 bases between the two ends. CDR3 protein: CAWSRGSSGNTIYF. DNA for the CDR3: TGTGCCTGGAGCCGTGGGAGCTCTGGAAACACCATATATTTT.

The chain couples TRBV5-1 to TRBJ2-1; D is undetermined. With 2 bases removed from V and 7 bases from J, the gap between germline ends came to 7 bases. The CDR3 spans 12 residues. CDR1 and CDR2 from the germline V gene are SGHRS and YFSETQ. The CDR3 sequence: CASSFPGNEQFF. In DNA, the CDR3 is TGCGCCAGCAGCTTCCCAGGTAATGAGCAGTTCTTC. Using reference TRBV5-1 and TRBJ2-1 for the parts outside the CDR3, the full variable domain is KAGVTQTPRYLIKTRGQQVTLSCSPISGHRSVSWYQQTPGQGLQFLFEYFSETQRNKGNFPGRFSGRQFSNSRSEMNVSTLELGDSALYLCASSFPGNEQFFGPGTRLTVL.

The chain recombines TRBV5-1 with TRBJ2-1; D is uncertain. Germline V gene sequence: CDR1 SGHRS, CDR2 YFSETQ. Trimming took off 0 bases at V and 0 bases at J, with 7 bases between the two ends. The CDR3 length is 15 residues. CDR3 DNA: TGCGCCAGCAGCTTGGAGGGAAGCTCCTACAATGAGCAGTTCTTC. Its translation is CASSLEGSSYNEQFF.

A single count supports this clone. The chain joins TRBV10-3 to TRBJ2-3, with a weak D call TRBD1 (6 bases). The CDR3 has 17 amino acids. The germline CDR1 and CDR2 sequences are ENHRY and SYGVKD. Trimming took off 6 bases at V and 0 bases at J, with 19 bases between the two ends. The CDR3 nucleotides read TGTGCCATCAGCAGCCCCGGGACAACCACTAGCACAGATACGCAGTATTTT. Translated, it gives CAISSPGTTTSTDTQYF.

The rearrangement links TRBV15 to TRBJ1-2; D not resolved. CDR1 and CDR2 from the germline V gene are LNHNV and YYDKDF (reference sequence). The CDR3 loop spans 12 amino acids. V was trimmed by 2 bases and J by 2 bases, leaving 3 bases between them. The CDR3 region has the DNA TGTGCCACCAGCAGAACCAACTATGGCTACACCTTC. It encodes CATSRTNYGYTF.

The V call is TRBV5-1, the J call TRBJ1-2; 10 bases fit TRBD1. Per germline, CDR1 SGHRS and CDR2 YFSETQ. Trimming removed 4 bases from V and 11 bases from J; junction bases left unmatched: 11. The CDR3 covers 14 residues. CDR3 DNA sequence: TGCGCCAGCAGCGACCCGGGACAGGGGATGCGGTACACCTTC. It is translated as CASSDPGQGMRYTF.

This chain connects TRBV27 to TRBJ2-7; D unresolved. The CDR3 covers 14 residues. Germline V CDR1 and CDR2: MNHEY, SMNVEV (reference sequence). Between the trimmed V and J ends, which lost 5 bases and 5 bases, there was a span of 16 bases. The CDR3 sequence: CASSPRVGYDEQYV. CDR3 sequence (DNA): TGTGCCAGCAGTCCCCGGGTAGGGTACGACGAGCAGTACGTC.

The chain joins TRBV5-1 to TRBJ2-5; no firm D call. The V gene lost 1 base and the J gene lost 2 bases, with 6 bases spanning the gap. This CDR3 region has 13 residues. The germline gives CDR1 SGHRS, CDR2 YFSETQ. The DNA for the CDR3 is TGCGCCAGCAGCTTGATCGATCAAGAGACCCAGTACTTC. It codes for CASSLIDQETQYF.

The chain has TRBV14 and TRBJ2-2; D ambiguous. Germline lookup yields CDR1 SGHDN and CDR2 FVKESK. The CDR3 covers 19 residues. With 3 bases removed from V and 0 bases from J, the gap between germline ends came to 20 bases. Here the CDR3 reads CASSHWSINPPSNTGELFF. DNA for the CDR3: TGTGCCAGCAGCCACTGGTCCATTAACCCTCCGTCGAACACCGGGGAGCTGTTTTTT.

The chain is built from TRBV28 and TRBJ1-5; 10 bases are shared with TRBD1. V lost 7 bases and J lost 0; bases outside the gene matches: 15. CDR1 and CDR2 (germline): MDHEN, SYDVKM. The CDR3 contains 19 residues. The CDR3 DNA follows: TGTGCCAGCACGCGGACAGGGGGAGTTACTGGGTATAGCAATCAGCCCCAGCATTTT. Encoded protein: CASTRTGGVTGYSNQPQHF.